The next 23 T cell receptor beta chains were all read from a single sample in a study of blood T cell repertoires in COVID-19. Libraries were prepared by immunoSEQ multiplex PCR; TCRdb keeps only in-frame clonotypes and omits some of them. The sample contains more than 100,000 clones, about 83% of which appear only once. The sequenced sample was PBMCs or T cells enriched from blood (not recorded which). These receptors were taken from a woman younger than 45 who had recovered from COVID-19.

The genes are TRBV7-2 and TRBJ2-7; 11 bases are a match to TRBD2. Germline V gene sequence: CDR1 SGHTA, CDR2 FQGNSA. The ends lost 6 bases at V and 4 bases at J; junction bases unmatched: 8. The CDR3 consists of 15 residues. CDR3 DNA: TGTGCCAGCAGTCGCACTAGCGGGAGTTCTTACGAGCAGTACTTC. This translates into CASSRTSGSSYEQYF.

This clone has just a few counts. The chain is built from TRBV27 and TRBJ2-3; 9 bases are a match to TRBD2. The germline V gene has CDR1 MNHEY and CDR2 SMNVEV (reference sequence). This CDR3 is built from 17 residues. Trimming took 0 bases from V and 2 from J; bases not matched to a gene: 6. The CDR3 loop is CASSLSTSGTVTDTQYF. The CDR3, as DNA: TGTGCCAGCAGTTTATCGACTAGCGGTACAGTCACAGATACGCAGTATTTT.

This chain connects TRBV7-2 to TRBJ2-5, with 7 bases identical to TRBD1. The CDR3 consists of 16 residues. The trim removed 0 bases at V and 7 bases at J, leaving 11 bases unmatched. The germline CDR1 and CDR2 sequences are SGHTA and FQGNSA. For the CDR3, the DNA is TGTGCCAGCAGCTTAGCAGGGGGCGGTTTGGGTACGACCCAGTACTTC. Protein sequence: CASSLAGGGLGTTQYF.

V is TRBV19 and J is TRBJ1-2, with D tentatively TRBD1 (6 bases). This CDR3 has 14 amino acids. Trimming cost V 10 bases and J 6 bases, with 21 bases left between them. The germline gives CDR1 LNHDA, CDR2 SQIVND (reference sequence). In DNA, the CDR3 is TGTGCCACCACAGGCCTCGGACAGATCGATGGCTACACCTTC. It is translated as CATTGLGQIDGYTF.

The CDR3 DNA reads TGTGCCAGCAGCGGGGGAGCTGGAAACACCATATATTTT. Translation gives CASSGGAGNTIYF. The chain combines TRBV9 with TRBJ1-3; D gene unclear. The CDR3 runs 13 residues. The germline gives CDR1 SGDLS, CDR2 YYNGEE. Trimming pared 3 bases from V and 2 bases from J, leaving 6 bases between. The full variable domain, its missing parts supplied by reference TRBV9 and TRBJ1-3, is DSGVTQTPKHLITATGQRVTLRCSPRSGDLSVYWYQQSLDQGLQFLIQYYNGEERAKGNILERFSAQQFPDLHSELNLSSLELGDSALYFCASSGGAGNTIYFGEGSWLTVV.

CDR3 sequence (DNA): TGTGCCAGCAGCTTGACCGGGACAGGGTCAGGTGAGCAGTTCTTC. It is translated as CASSLTGTGSGEQFF. The V and J genes are TRBV7-9 and TRBJ2-1; 9 nucleotides agree with TRBD1. Germline CDR1 SEHNR, CDR2 FQNEAQ (reference sequence). The CDR3 contains 15 residues. V lost 3 bases and J lost 9; bases outside the gene matches: 9.

For the CDR3, the DNA is TGTGCCAGCAGCTTAAGCACGTCCTACGAGCAGTACTTC. Translating it yields CASSLSTSYEQYF. The chain combines TRBV11-2 with TRBJ2-7; no reliable D call. This CDR3 has 13 amino acids. Germline V CDR1 and CDR2: SGHAT, FQNNGV. Trimming cost V 2 bases and J 1 base, with 6 bases left between them.

V and J are TRBV7-8 and TRBJ1-1, with a weak D call TRBD1 (6 bases). The V gene's germline CDR1 is SGHVS and CDR2 FQNEAQ. Between the trimmed V and J ends, which lost 5 bases and 1 base, there was a span of 14 bases. The CDR3 spans 15 residues. The CDR3 DNA is TGTGCCAGCAGCCCTAAGACAGGAAAGAACACTGAAGCTTTCTTT. It codes for CASSPKTGKNTEAFF.

The chain joins TRBV5-1 to TRBJ1-6; D call uncertain. The CDR3 has 15 residues. Germline CDR1 SGHRS, CDR2 YFSETQ. Deletions cut 0 bases from V and 0 bases from J, with 4 bases between. The CDR3 coding sequence is TGCGCCAGCAGCTTGGGGAGCTCCTATAATTCACCCCTCCACTTT. It is translated as CASSLGSSYNSPLHF.

The CDR3 loop reads CASRVETNTGELFF. The CDR3 bases are TGTGCCAGCCGGGTCGAAACGAACACCGGGGAGCTGTTTTTT. The chain has TRBV7-3 and TRBJ2-2; D is unclear. V lost 8 bases and J lost 0, with 10 bases in between. Germline CDR1 reads SGHTA; CDR2 reads FQGTGA. The CDR3 is 14 residues long. The complete variable domain, with remaining parts taken from reference TRBV7-3 and TRBJ2-2, reads GAGVSQTPSNKVTEKGKYVELRCDPISGHTALYWYRQSLGQGPEFLIYFQGTGAADDSGLPNDRFFAVRPEGSVSTLKIQRTERGDSAVYLCASRVETNTGELFFGEGSRLTVL.

The chain links TRBV6-2 or TRBV6-3 to TRBJ1-2, with TRBD1 matching 7 bases. V lost 0 bases to trimming and J lost 0 bases; unmatched junction nucleotides: 4. The CDR3 runs 16 residues. Germline CDR1 reads MNHEY; CDR2 reads SVGEGT. CDR3: CASSYSGGRANYGYTF. CDR3 in DNA: TGTGCCAGCAGTTACTCAGGGGGCCGAGCTAACTATGGCTACACCTTC.

The chain combines TRBV4-2 with TRBJ2-6; TRBD2 agrees at 10 bases. This CDR3 spans 17 amino acids. J was trimmed by 0 bases and V by 4 bases; bases with no gene match: 3. Per the germline V gene, CDR1 is LGHNA and CDR2 is YNFKEQ. The CDR3 protein is CASSRGLAVSGANVLTF. Written as DNA, the CDR3 is TGTGCCAGCAGCCGCGGACTAGCGGTCTCTGGGGCCAACGTCCTGACTTTC.

This chain links TRBV27 with TRBJ2-2; D might be TRBD2 (6 bases). This CDR3 comprises 17 residues. Between the trimmed V and J ends, which lost 6 bases and 0 bases, there was a span of 17 bases. The germline V gene encodes CDR1 MNHEY and CDR2 SMNVEV (reference sequence). The CDR3 protein is CASRVLATPTNTGELFF. The DNA of the CDR3 is TGTGCCAGCAGGGTACTAGCCACCCCTACGAACACCGGGGAGCTGTTTTTT.

The rearrangement links TRBV28 to TRBJ2-7; a possible D gene is TRBD2 (6 bases). The germline gives CDR1 MDHEN, CDR2 SYDVKM. Trimming shortened V by 7 bases and J by 2 bases, and 12 bases separated the two germline ends. This CDR3 is built from 13 residues. The CDR3 spells CASTDLAPYEQYF. The CDR3 coding sequence is TGTGCCAGCACCGATCTAGCGCCCTACGAGCAGTACTTC.

Comment on this clone: The junction departs from the called germline gene at one end, perhaps through a read error. V gene TRBV11-2 combines with J gene TRBJ1-4; possibly TRBD1 for D (5 bases). CDR3 length equals 14 residues. Germline loops: CDR1 SGHAT, CDR2 FQNNGV. In nucleotides, the CDR3 is TGTGCCAGCAGCATAGACAGTTCTAATGAAAAACTGTTTTTT. Its protein is CASSIDSSNEKLFF.

This clone showed up just a few times. The chain carries TRBV5-1 and TRBJ2-1; D possibly corresponds to TRBD2 (7 bases). V dropped 1 base and J dropped 10 bases, with 15 bases sitting between them. The CDR3 length is 14 residues. Germline CDR1 reads SGHRS; CDR2 reads YFSETQ. The CDR3 nucleotides read TGCGCCAGCAGCTTGAGGGGGGGCCTTCGCGAGCAGTTCTTC. Translation gives CASSLRGGLREQFF.

The rearrangement joins TRBV7-2 to TRBJ2-5; D is unclear. Germline CDR1 SGHTA, CDR2 FQGNSA. Trimming pared 1 base from V and 0 bases from J, leaving 6 bases between. The CDR3 contains 14 residues. The CDR3 nucleotides are TGTGCCAGCAGCTTAGTGGCACACCAAGAGACCCAGTACTTC. Protein: CASSLVAHQETQYF.

The chain is built from TRBV18 and TRBJ2-1, with D unresolved. Germline assignment: CDR1 KGHSH and CDR2 LQKENI. V was trimmed by 3 bases and J by 6 bases, leaving 12 bases between them. The CDR3 has 14 amino acids. The CDR3 DNA is TGTGCCAGCTCACCCGTTGCTACGGGCAATGAGCAGTTCTTC. This translates into CASSPVATGNEQFF.

The chain employs TRBV7-9 and TRBJ2-7; possible D gene TRBD2, 6 bases. The length of the CDR3 is 14 residues. Trimming shortened V by 5 bases and J by 6 bases, and 17 bases separated the two germline ends. Germline values: CDR1 SEHNR, CDR2 FQNEAQ (reference sequence). In nucleotides, the CDR3 is TGTGCCAGCAGCCTTTCCGTGGGAGGTGGCGAGCAGTACTTC. It specifies CASSLSVGGGEQYF.

The V call is TRBV6-5, the J call TRBJ2-7, with 10 positions matching TRBD2. CDR3 length: 15 residues. Germline V gene data show CDR1 as MNHEY and CDR2 as SVGAGI. The ends lost 5 bases at V and 4 bases at J; junction bases unmatched: 8. CDR3 amino acids: CASSTPSGSRYEQYF. The CDR3 DNA follows: TGTGCCAGCAGTACTCCTAGCGGGAGTCGGTACGAGCAGTACTTC.

The chain employs TRBV5-8 and TRBJ1-6; 7 positions agree with TRBD1. Trimming at V came to 4 bases and at J to 6 bases, leaving 13 bases not matched to a gene. CDR3 length: 17 amino acids. Germline values: CDR1 SGHTS, CDR2 YDEGEE. The CDR3 spells CASSHKGGQRINSPLHF. The CDR3 DNA follows: TGTGCCAGCAGCCACAAAGGGGGACAGCGGATTAATTCACCCCTCCACTTT.

About this clone: In the same sample, other DNA sequences code for this CDR3. The chain couples TRBV5-1 to TRBJ1-3, with D maybe TRBD1 (6 bases). Trimming removed 0 bases at V and 0 bases at J, with 10 bases between. The CDR3 is made up of 16 amino acids. Germline CDR1 reads SGHRS; CDR2 reads YFSETQ. This CDR3 reads CASSLATGSSGNTIYF. The CDR3 DNA follows: TGCGCCAGCAGCTTGGCTACAGGGAGCTCTGGAAACACCATATATTTT.

The V gene is TRBV6-5, the J gene TRBJ2-7; TRBD1 aligns across 7 bases. V lost 6 bases and J lost 2; bases outside the gene matches: 7. Germline CDR1 reads MNHEY; CDR2 reads SVGAGI. CDR3 length: 14 amino acids. The CDR3 sequence is CASSPPDRTYEQYF. Here the CDR3 DNA reads TGTGCCAGCAGCCCCCCGGACAGGACCTACGAGCAGTACTTC.